Below, 24 T cell receptor beta chains from the same sample are listed, as sequenced in a study of OX40 agonist ivuxolimab in advanced cancers. The data were produced by immunoSEQ multiplex PCR, yet TCRdb's version contains in-frame clones alone and is incomplete. The data contain about 40,000 clones, roughly 84% of them singletons. The input for sequencing was CD4+ or CD8+ T cells sorted from blood, taken in a trial of the OX40 agonist ivuxolimab. Receptor source: an adult with an advanced solid tumor such as melanoma, head and neck, liver or kidney cancer.

The chain couples TRBV28 to TRBJ2-5; tentative D call: TRBD2 (6 bases). TRBJ2-7 matches the DNA end more closely, so the J call is doubtful. This CDR3 region has 15 residues. The V gene's germline CDR1 is MDHEN and CDR2 SYDVKM. CDR3 protein: CASSSDGGVLSEQYF. DNA for the CDR3: TGTGCCAGCAGTTCTGACGGAGGGGTTTTGAGCGAGCAGTACTTC.

This sequence joins TRBV7-9 and TRBJ2-7; D remains unclear. From germline, CDR1 is SEHNR and CDR2 FQNEAQ (reference sequence). Deletions cut 1 base from V and 5 bases from J, with 12 bases between. The CDR3 is 14 amino acids. CDR3 DNA: TGTGCCAGCAGCTTAGGCATTACCTTAAACGAGCAGTACTTC. Its translation is CASSLGITLNEQYF.

Only one count was recorded for this clone. The chain joins TRBV9 to TRBJ2-4; D gene uncertain. V was pared by 0 bases and J by 1 base, with 5 bases between. This CDR3 spans 14 amino acids. Germline-derived CDR1 and CDR2 are SGDLS and YYNGEE. The CDR3 region has the DNA TGTGCCAGCAGCGTAGGGGCTGCCAAAAACATTCAGTACTTC. Amino acids: CASSVGAAKNIQYF.

This chain uses TRBV2 with TRBJ1-1; D is undetermined. With 6 bases removed from V and 2 bases from J, the gap between germline ends came to 13 bases. The CDR3 sequence is 14 residues long. CDR1 and CDR2 (germline): SNHLY, FYNNEI. The CDR3 here is CASSLVIGNTEAFF. The CDR3 DNA sequence: TGTGCCAGCAGCTTAGTAATTGGAAACACTGAAGCTTTCTTT.

The rearrangement joins TRBV9 to TRBJ2-3; a possible D gene is TRBD2 (5 bases). CDR3 length equals 15 residues. Trimming shortened V by 0 bases and J by 2 bases, and 10 bases separated the two germline ends. Germline V gene sequence: CDR1 SGDLS, CDR2 YYNGEE. Here the CDR3 DNA reads TGTGCCAGCAGCGTAGGGGAGCGGCTCACAGATACGCAGTATTTT. Protein product: CASSVGERLTDTQYF.

By share, this clone ranks as medium-sized (0.01 to 0.1%). The genes are TRBV10-3 and TRBJ2-1; TRBD2 matches 9 bases. V was clipped by 3 bases and J by 15 bases; unmatched bases: 15. Germline CDR1 is ENHRY and CDR2 is SYGVKD. The CDR3 sequence is 15 residues long. The CDR3 coding sequence is TGTGCCATCAGTGAAGGAGCGGGGGGCCCCCCCGAGGTGTTCTTC. The encoded protein is CAISEGAGGPPEVFF.

The J gene is TRBJ1-3, the V gene TRBV7-2; D unresolved. This CDR3 is built from 14 residues. Germline V gene sequence: CDR1 SGHTA, CDR2 FQGNSA. V was shortened by 5 bases and J by 4 bases, with 12 bases between the two germline ends. The CDR3 DNA reads as TGTGCCAGCAGCCGGGCGGGGTTAGGAAACACCATATATTTT. Protein sequence: CASSRAGLGNTIYF. Complete variable domain (other parts from reference TRBV7-2 and TRBJ1-3): GAGVSQSPSNKVTEKGKDVELRCDPISGHTALYWYRQSLGQGLEFLIYFQGNSAPDKSGLPSDRFSAERTGGSVSTLTIQRTQQEDSAVYLCASSRAGLGNTIYFGEGSWLTVV.

This chain links TRBV19 with TRBJ2-1; TRBD1 is a possible D gene (5 bases). V dropped 3 bases and J dropped 3 bases, with 12 bases sitting between them. Germline CDR1 and CDR2: LNHDA and SQIVND (reference sequence). The CDR3 loop spans 15 amino acids. CDR3: CASSIKIGHYNEQFF. CDR3 DNA sequence: TGTGCCAGTAGTATCAAAATAGGACACTACAATGAGCAGTTCTTC.

V usage is TRBV10-2 and J usage is TRBJ2-5, with D perhaps matching TRBD1 or TRBD2 (6 bases each). The J call may not be correct, given that the DNA end is closer to TRBJ2-7. CDR3 length: 11 amino acids. CDR1 is WSHSY and CDR2 is SAAADI in the germline V gene. CDR3 protein: CASKGGYEQYF. In DNA form, the CDR3 reads TGCGCCAGCAAGGGGGGCTACGAGCAGTACTTC.

The chain carries TRBV30 and TRBJ1-2; D call uncertain. Germline V gene lookup returns CDR1 GTSNPN and CDR2 SVGIG (reference sequence). V was trimmed by 4 bases and J by 2 bases, leaving 32 bases between them. CDR3 length equals 20 residues. This CDR3 is CAWTEGSVSHQAVGNYGYTF. In nucleotides, the CDR3 is TGTGCCTGGACAGAGGGTAGTGTTAGCCATCAGGCGGTGGGCAACTATGGCTACACCTTC.

The chain has TRBV28 and TRBJ1-2, with TRBD1 identical over 7 bases. The germline gives CDR1 MDHEN, CDR2 SYDVKM. This CDR3 is 16 amino acids long. The junction had 14 bases not matched to a gene; V was cut back by 6 bases and J by 4 bases. Here the CDR3 DNA reads TGTGCCAGCAGGCCAGAAACAGGGGCGCTCGGCTATGGCTACACCTTC. Translating gives CASRPETGALGYGYTF.

This clone was detected once. The V call is TRBV29-1, the J call TRBJ1-2; D gene ambiguous. CDR3 length: 12 residues. Germline assignment: CDR1 SQVTM and CDR2 ANQGSEA. V lost 6 bases and J 9 bases, leaving 17 bases between the germline ends. This CDR3 reads CSVAYDSWSYTF. The CDR3 DNA follows: TGCAGCGTCGCTTACGACTCCTGGAGCTACACCTTC.

V is TRBV7-9 and J is TRBJ2-7; D gene unclear. Germline assignment: CDR1 SEHNR and CDR2 FQNEAQ (reference sequence). V lost 5 bases, J lost 4 bases, and 12 bases lay in between. The CDR3 is 13 amino acids. CDR3 sequence reads: CASSQALLYEQYF. The CDR3 DNA reads TGTGCCAGCAGCCAAGCCCTCTTGTACGAGCAGTACTTC.

This chain uses TRBV10-1 with TRBJ2-7; no clear D gene. Germline V gene data show CDR1 as WNHNN and CDR2 as SYGVQD (reference sequence). CDR3 length: 9 amino acids. V was cut by 7 bases and J by 2 bases, with 0 bases left in between. The CDR3 here is CASTYEQYF. CDR3 in DNA: TGCGCCAGCACCTACGAGCAGTACTTC.

Of note for this clone: Mismatch with germline at one junction end may stem from a read error. The V and J genes are TRBV5-4 and TRBJ2-7; TRBD1 agrees at 10 bases. Germline V gene data show CDR1 as SGHNT and CDR2 as YYREEE (reference sequence). The CDR3 is made up of 16 amino acids. The CDR3 DNA reads as TGCGCCAGCAGCCAAGATCTAAGGACAGGGGGAAACGAGCAGTACTTC. Amino acid sequence: CASSQDLRTGGNEQYF. Variable domain in full (rest from reference TRBV5-4 and TRBJ2-7): ETGVTQSPTHLIKTRGQQVTLRCSSQSGHNTVSWYQQALGQGPQFIFQYYREEENGRGNFPPRFSGLQFPNYSSELNVNALELDDSALYLCASSQDLRTGGNEQYFGPGTRLTVT.

This chain connects TRBV5-4 to TRBJ2-7; TRBD1 aligns across 8 bases. This CDR3 has 13 amino acids. In germline, CDR1 is SGHNT, CDR2 YYREEE (reference sequence). V dropped 2 bases and J dropped 5; count of bases not matched to a gene: 3. This chain's CDR3 is CASSFGQGHEQYF. The CDR3 DNA is TGTGCCAGCAGCTTCGGACAGGGCCACGAGCAGTACTTC.

The chain uses TRBV7-9 and TRBJ2-3; TRBD2 matches 9 bases. Losses at the gene ends were 3 bases for V and 5 bases for J; bases not matched to a gene: 6. Germline V lookup: CDR1 SEHNR, CDR2 FQNEAQ (reference sequence). CDR3 length equals 15 residues. Written as DNA, the CDR3 is TGTGCCAGCAGCTTTGGCGGGGGGGCAGGAGATACGCAGTATTTT. Encoded protein: CASSFGGGAGDTQYF. Combining the CDR3 with reference TRBV7-9 and TRBJ2-3 gives the whole variable domain DTGVSQNPRHKITKRGQNVTFRCDPISEHNRLYWYRQTLGQGPEFLTYFQNEAQLEKSRLLSDRFSAERPKGSFSTLEIQRTEQGDSAMYLCASSFGGGAGDTQYFGPGTRLTVL.

The chain links TRBV7-2 to TRBJ2-2; D call uncertain. V was clipped by 5 bases and J by 4 bases, with 11 bases between them. The CDR3 contains 14 residues. Germline V gene data show CDR1 as SGHTA and CDR2 as FQGNSA. The CDR3 region is CASSPGWFTGELFF. The CDR3 DNA is TGTGCCAGCAGCCCCGGATGGTTCACCGGGGAGCTGTTTTTT.

This chain connects TRBV2 to TRBJ1-4; 7 bases are a match to TRBD1. In germline, CDR1 is SNHLY, CDR2 FYNNEI. V dropped 10 bases and J dropped 7; count of bases not matched to a gene: 18. The CDR3 sequence is 16 residues long. The CDR3 spells CAIYSRPGQNPEKLFF. CDR3 sequence (DNA): TGTGCCATCTACTCACGCCCGGGACAGAATCCTGAAAAACTGTTTTTT.

This sequence joins TRBV30 and TRBJ2-2; D possibly corresponds to TRBD1 (6 bases). Germline V lookup: CDR1 GTSNPN, CDR2 SVGIG (reference sequence). Trimming took off 7 bases at V and 6 bases at J, with 21 bases between the two ends. The CDR3 loop spans 15 amino acids. DNA for the CDR3: TGTGCCTCTTCCTTTTGGGGGCCCGGGGCCGGGGAGCTGTTTTTT. The encoded protein is CASSFWGPGAGELFF.

The chain has TRBV10-2 and TRBJ1-1, with D perhaps matching TRBD1 (5 bases). From germline, CDR1 is WSHSY and CDR2 SAAADI. V dropped 6 bases and J dropped 7 bases, with 9 bases sitting between them. This CDR3 region has 11 residues. The CDR3 DNA reads as TGCGCCAGCAGCAGGGCCGATGAAGCTTTCTTT. This translates into CASSRADEAFF.

The V gene is TRBV7-9, the J gene TRBJ2-3; D is perhaps TRBD1 or TRBD2 (5 bases each). The V gene lost 3 bases and the J gene lost 0 bases, with 13 bases spanning the gap. Germline-derived CDR1 and CDR2 are SEHNR and FQNEAQ (reference sequence). The CDR3 length is 16 residues. The CDR3 nucleotides read TGTGCCAGCAGCTTCCCTCGAGGGGTTAGCACAGATACGCAGTATTTT. The encoded protein is CASSFPRGVSTDTQYF.

V is TRBV28 and J is TRBJ1-3; D unclear. Trimming cost V 5 bases and J 4 bases, with 12 bases left between them. CDR3 length equals 14 residues. The germline gives CDR1 MDHEN, CDR2 SYDVKM. In nucleotides, the CDR3 is TGTGCCAGCAGTCGGACGCTCGGAGGAAACACCATATATTTT. As protein: CASSRTLGGNTIYF. Combining the CDR3 with reference TRBV28 and TRBJ1-3 gives the whole variable domain DVKVTQSSRYLVKRTGEKVFLECVQDMDHENMFWYRQDPGLGLRLIYFSYDVKMKEKGDIPEGYSVSREKKERFSLILESASTNQTSMYLCASSRTLGGNTIYFGEGSWLTVV.

This clone was observed a single time. This rearrangement joins TRBV7-9 to TRBJ1-1; D not certain. The CDR3 has 12 amino acids. Germline assignment: CDR1 SEHNR and CDR2 FQNEAQ (reference sequence). V was cut by 1 base and J by 3 bases, with 3 bases left in between. Here the CDR3 DNA reads TGTGCCAGCAGCTTAGATGACACTGAAGCTTTCTTT. Protein sequence: CASSLDDTEAFF.